The 27 T cell receptor beta chains given below trace back to one sample, sequenced in a study of blood T cell repertoires in COVID-19. This table comes from immunoSEQ multiplex PCR, and its TCRdb copy is limited to in-frame clones, with some not included. The table shows roughly 4,600 clones, with around 88% occurring only once. The sequenced sample consisted of peripheral blood. All receptors derive from a man aged 70 or older with COVID-19, enrolled during active disease.

CDR3 sequence reads: CASSSQLRGGTDTQYF. The CDR3 DNA sequence: TGTGCCAGTAGTAGTCAGCTGCGGGGGGGGACAGATACGCAGTATTTT. The chain links TRBV19 to TRBJ2-3; 9 nucleotides line up with TRBD2. V lost 4 bases, J lost 3 bases, and 8 bases stayed unmatched. The CDR3 spans 16 residues. In germline, CDR1 is LNHDA, CDR2 SQIVND (reference sequence). The full variable domain, in which reference TRBV19 and TRBJ2-3 provide the parts outside the CDR3, is DGGITQSPKYLFRKEGQNVTLSCEQNLNHDAMYWYRQDPGQGLRLIYYSQIVNDFQKGDIAEGYSVSREKKESFPLTVTSAQKNPTAFYLCASSSQLRGGTDTQYFGPGTRLTVL.

The chain joins TRBV11-3 to TRBJ2-1; tentatively, D is TRBD2 (6 bases). This CDR3 has 14 amino acids. V shed 5 bases and J shed 10 bases, with 18 bases lying between them. The germline gives CDR1 SGHNT, CDR2 YENEEA. CDR3 coding DNA: TGTGCCAGCAGCGCGGGTGGGGGGTTCGACGAGCAGTTCTTC. This codes for CASSAGGGFDEQFF. Filled out from reference TRBV11-3 and TRBJ2-1, the complete variable domain reads EAGVVQSPRYKIIEKKQPVAFWCNPISGHNTLYWYLQNLGQGPELLIRYENEEAVDDSQLPKDRFSAERLKGVDSTLKIQPAELGDSAVYLCASSAGGGFDEQFFGPGTRLTVL.

V is TRBV5-4 and J is TRBJ2-1; 14 bases map to TRBD2. Germline V gene sequence: CDR1 SGHNT, CDR2 YYREEE (reference sequence). J gave up 4 bases and V 0 bases, and 9 bases lay outside the gene matches. CDR3 length: 19 amino acids. The CDR3 is CASSLGRLAGGDNYNEQFF. The CDR3 DNA follows: TGTGCCAGCAGCTTGGGCCGACTAGCGGGGGGGGATAATTACAATGAGCAGTTCTTC.

The chain uses TRBV7-2 and TRBJ2-1; 7 bases match TRBD1. This CDR3 spans 13 amino acids. V shed 2 bases and J 14 bases; nucleotides not matched to a gene: 9. CDR1 is SGHTA, CDR2 FQGNSA, per germline. The CDR3 spells CASSLRSGGAEFF. The CDR3 coding sequence is TGTGCCAGCAGCTTAAGGTCAGGGGGTGCTGAGTTCTTC.

The chain uses TRBV25-1 and TRBJ1-1, with D possibly TRBD1 on 6 matching bases. Germline loops: CDR1 MGHDK, CDR2 SYGVNS. The CDR3 is 14 residues long. V gave up 2 bases and J gave up 1 base, with 8 bases separating them. CDR3 sequence: CASSETGRNTEAFF. In nucleotides, the CDR3 is TGTGCCAGCAGTGAAACAGGGCGGAACACTGAAGCTTTCTTT.

The gene calls are TRBV3-1 (or the pseudogene TRBV3-2) and TRBJ1-1, with TRBD1 identical over 8 bases. Germline V gene sequence: CDR1 LGHDT, CDR2 YNNKEL (reference sequence). V dropped 2 bases and J dropped 5; count of bases not matched to a gene: 7. The CDR3 is 15 amino acids. CDR3 nucleotide sequence: TGTGCCAGCAGCCAACCCCGGACAGGGCCGACTGAAGCTTTCTTT. The encoded protein is CASSQPRTGPTEAFF.

This CDR3 is CASSFQGYGYTF. DNA of the CDR3: TGTGCCAGCAGCTTTCAGGGGTATGGCTACACCTTC. The gene calls are TRBV9 and TRBJ1-2; D might be TRBD1 (6 bases). This CDR3 contains 12 residues. Germline V gene data show CDR1 as SGDLS and CDR2 as YYNGEE. V shed 4 bases and J shed 5 bases, with 9 bases lying between them.

V gene TRBV10-2 combines with J gene TRBJ1-2; weak D call: TRBD1 (5 bases). Trimming removed 7 bases from V and 6 bases from J, with 6 bases in between. The CDR3 extends over 10 amino acids. Germline V gene data show CDR1 as WSHSY and CDR2 as SAAADI. The CDR3 coding sequence is TGCGCCAGCAAAGGGGATGGCTACACCTTC. Protein: CASKGDGYTF.

The CDR3 protein is CASSRGQVGYTF. The CDR3 nucleotides read TGTGCCAGCAGCAGGGGGCAAGTTGGCTACACCTTC. This sequence joins TRBV6-4 and TRBJ1-2, with TRBD1 matching 8 bases. The CDR3 has 12 residues. V trimming: 6 bases; J trimming: 7 bases; junction bases outside the gene matches: 4. Germline V gene sequence: CDR1 MRHNA, CDR2 SNTAGT.

J is TRBJ1-1 and V is TRBV4-1; 7 bases are a match to TRBD1. There are 16 residues in the CDR3. V trimming: 4 bases; J trimming: 1 base; junction bases outside the gene matches: 9. Germline V gene sequence: CDR1 MGHRA, CDR2 YSYEKL. The CDR3 coding sequence is TGCGCCAGCAGCCTCTTTGGGGGACAGAGGAACACTGAAGCTTTCTTT. Protein product: CASSLFGGQRNTEAFF.

The J gene is TRBJ2-7, the V gene TRBV2; 8 bases match TRBD1. The trim removed 6 bases at V and 2 bases at J, leaving 9 bases unmatched. Germline V gene sequence: CDR1 SNHLY, CDR2 FYNNEI. CDR3 length: 15 residues. CDR3 in DNA: TGTGCCAGCAGATCCACAGGGGGACACCCCTACGAGCAGTACTTC. Translating gives CASRSTGGHPYEQYF.

The chain has TRBV6-4 and TRBJ2-6; D is unresolved. The ends were cut back, 0 bases at V and 1 base at J, with 4 bases in the middle. There are 15 residues in the CDR3. CDR1 is MRHNA and CDR2 is SNTAGT in the germline V gene. CDR3 DNA sequence: TGTGCCAGCAGTGACTCCTATTCTGGGGCCAACGTCCTGACTTTC. Translating it yields CASSDSYSGANVLTF.

The V call is TRBV5-5, the J call TRBJ2-7; 9 bases fit TRBD1. CDR1 is SGHKS, CDR2 YYEKEE, per germline (reference sequence). This CDR3 spans 15 amino acids. The junction had 7 bases not matched to a gene; V was cut back by 0 bases and J by 6 bases. For the CDR3, the DNA is TGTGCCAGCAGCTTGGCCCCCGGGACAGGGAGCGAGCAGTACTTC. Residues: CASSLAPGTGSEQYF.

The V call is TRBV18, the J call TRBJ2-5; the match to TRBD2 covers 7 bases. CDR1 is KGHSH and CDR2 is LQKENI in the germline V gene. The CDR3 has 12 amino acids. The V gene end was trimmed by 6 bases and the J gene end by 3 bases; junction bases not matched to a gene: 1. Here the CDR3 DNA reads TGTGCCAGCTCTGGACTAGAAGAGACCCAGTACTTC. Its protein is CASSGLEETQYF. Variable domain in full (rest from reference TRBV18 and TRBJ2-5): NAGVMQNPRHLVRRRGQEARLRCSPMKGHSHVYWYRQLPEEGLKFMVYLQKENIIDESGMPKERFSAEFPKEGPSILRIQQVVRGDSAAYFCASSGLEETQYFGPGTRLLVL.

The chain couples TRBV11-3 to TRBJ2-1; tentative D call: TRBD1 (5 bases). The CDR3 covers 14 residues. Germline V gene data show CDR1 as SGHNT and CDR2 as YENEEA. The V gene lost 1 base and the J gene lost 2 bases, with 6 bases spanning the gap. The CDR3 sequence: CASSLVGAYNEQFF. CDR3 nucleotides: TGTGCCAGCAGCTTAGTAGGGGCCTACAATGAGCAGTTCTTC.

The V gene is TRBV4-1, the J gene TRBJ1-1; 8 nucleotides match TRBD1. Trimming removed 3 bases from V and 7 bases from J; junction bases left unmatched: 10. Germline-derived CDR1 and CDR2 are MGHRA and YSYEKL. The CDR3 spans 15 residues. The CDR3 protein is CASSHTPTGVGEAFF. As DNA, the CDR3 is TGCGCCAGCAGCCATACCCCGACAGGGGTTGGTGAAGCTTTCTTT.

The rearrangement joins TRBV5-1 to TRBJ1-1; no clear D. The CDR3 length is 11 residues. Trimming pared 4 bases from V and 5 bases from J, leaving 6 bases between. Germline V CDR1 and CDR2: SGHRS, YFSETQ. Here the CDR3 DNA reads TGCGCCAGCAGCCCAGGTACTGAAGCTTTCTTT. It is translated as CASSPGTEAFF. The full variable domain, its missing parts supplied by reference TRBV5-1 and TRBJ1-1, is KAGVTQTPRYLIKTRGQQVTLSCSPISGHRSVSWYQQTPGQGLQFLFEYFSETQRNKGNFPGRFSGRQFSNSRSEMNVSTLELGDSALYLCASSPGTEAFFGQGTRLTVV.

The chain joins TRBV19 to TRBJ2-1, with 8 bases identical to TRBD2. V trimming: 0 bases; J trimming: 2 bases; junction bases outside the gene matches: 3. Germline V gene data show CDR1 as LNHDA and CDR2 as SQIVND (reference sequence). This CDR3 has 16 residues. CDR3 bases: TGTGCCAGTAGTATAGATAGTAGCGGGGCCTACAATGAGCAGTTCTTC. Translated, it gives CASSIDSSGAYNEQFF.

This chain joins TRBV6-5 and TRBJ1-2; D is unclear. The CDR3 totals 13 residues. V was trimmed by 6 bases and J by 5 bases, leaving 13 bases between them. The germline CDR1 and CDR2 sequences are MNHEY and SVGAGI. This CDR3 is CASRSAAPYGYTF. In DNA, the CDR3 is TGTGCCAGCAGATCGGCAGCGCCTTATGGCTACACCTTC.

The chain employs TRBV7-9 and TRBJ2-2; 9 positions agree with TRBD1. V shed 1 base, J shed 3 bases, and the junction held 9 bases outside the gene matches. This CDR3 has 18 amino acids. The V gene's germline CDR1 is SEHNR and CDR2 FQNEAQ (reference sequence). CDR3 sequence: CASSLVVGTGRHTGELFF. CDR3 nucleotide sequence: TGTGCCAGCAGCTTAGTCGTCGGGACAGGGCGCCACACCGGGGAGCTGTTTTTT.

This rearrangement joins TRBV19 to TRBJ1-2, with TRBD1 matching over 9 bases. Germline V gene lookup returns CDR1 LNHDA and CDR2 SQIVND (reference sequence). V shed 5 bases and J 3 bases; nucleotides not matched to a gene: 7. CDR3 length: 15 amino acids. CDR3 nucleotide sequence: TGTGCCAGTAGTCCCTCGGGACAGGGAGACTATGGCTACACCTTC. This sequence encodes CASSPSGQGDYGYTF.

The V gene is TRBV4-1, the J gene TRBJ2-5, with TRBD1 identical over 7 bases. This CDR3 is built from 14 residues. V dropped 0 bases and J dropped 5; count of bases not matched to a gene: 3. Germline V gives CDR1 MGHRA, CDR2 YSYEKL. The CDR3 loop reads CASSQDHRGETQYF. For the CDR3, the DNA is TGCGCCAGCAGCCAAGATCACAGGGGTGAGACCCAGTACTTC.

This sequence joins TRBV5-5 and TRBJ1-2, with unresolved D. CDR1 SGHKS and CDR2 YYEKEE come from the germline V gene (reference sequence). The CDR3 loop spans 15 amino acids. Trimming removed 0 bases at V and 8 bases at J, with 17 bases between. CDR3 sequence reads: CASSLGGGQSRGYTF. CDR3 nucleotide sequence: TGTGCCAGCAGCTTGGGAGGCGGCCAATCAAGAGGCTACACCTTC. Full variable domain (remainder filled in from reference TRBV5-5 and TRBJ1-2): DAGVTQSPTHLIKTRGQQVTLRCSPISGHKSVSWYQQVLGQGPQFIFQYYEKEERGRGNFPDRFSARQFPNYSSELNVNALLLGDSALYLCASSLGGGQSRGYTFGSGTRLTVV.

This clone is a singleton in its sample. This sequence joins TRBV10-3 and TRBJ2-7; TRBD2 agrees at 11 bases. The CDR3 extends over 15 amino acids. Per the germline V gene, CDR1 is ENHRY and CDR2 is SYGVKD. Trimming took 6 bases from V and 1 from J; bases not matched to a gene: 5. The CDR3 loop is CAISPGLAASYEQYF. The CDR3 DNA reads TGTGCCATCAGCCCGGGACTAGCGGCTTCCTACGAGCAGTACTTC.

The chain carries TRBV7-6 and TRBJ1-2; weak D call: TRBD1 (6 bases). Trimming took off 1 base at V and 7 bases at J, with 13 bases between the two ends. Germline assignment: CDR1 SGHVS and CDR2 FNYEAQ. This CDR3 has 14 amino acids. In nucleotides, the CDR3 is TGTGCCAGCAGCTTAGGACCCTCGACAGGTGGCTACACCTTC. The encoded protein is CASSLGPSTGGYTF. The complete variable domain, with remaining parts taken from reference TRBV7-6 and TRBJ1-2, reads GAGVSQSPRYKVTKRGQDVALRCDPISGHVSLYWYRQALGQGPEFLTYFNYEAQQDKSGLPNDRFSAERPEGSISTLTIQRTEQRDSAMYRCASSLGPSTGGYTFGSGTRLTVV.

The V and J genes are TRBV19 and TRBJ2-1, with D perhaps TRBD2 (5 bases). Germline V CDR1 and CDR2: LNHDA, SQIVND (reference sequence). Trimming stripped 3 bases from V and 6 bases from J, with 9 bases between. The CDR3 is made up of 13 amino acids. The CDR3 bases are TGTGCCAGTAGTATGAGACTATCCAATGAGCAGTTCTTC. Translating it yields CASSMRLSNEQFF.

The J gene is TRBJ1-4, the V gene TRBV5-1, with no clear D. The CDR3 length is 15 residues. V lost 0 bases and J lost 6, with 12 bases in between. Germline V gene lookup returns CDR1 SGHRS and CDR2 YFSETQ. The CDR3 region is CASSLVAARDEKLFF. The DNA of the CDR3 is TGCGCCAGCAGCTTGGTCGCAGCGCGAGATGAAAAACTGTTTTTT. Full variable domain (rest looked up from reference TRBV5-1 and TRBJ1-4): KAGVTQTPRYLIKTRGQQVTLSCSPISGHRSVSWYQQTPGQGLQFLFEYFSETQRNKGNFPGRFSGRQFSNSRSEMNVSTLELGDSALYLCASSLVAARDEKLFFGSGTQLSVL.